A single sample is the source of the 7 T cell receptor beta chains below, sequenced in a study of Graves' ophthalmopathy and Graves' hyperthyroidism. TCR beta CDR3 amplification used RNA transcripts. First-round RT-PCR employed HTBI primers, with a second-round multiplex PCR after it. One entry per CDR3 protein, called by TCRdb with MiXCR from the multiplex PCR reads. The sample lists some 750,000 distinct CDR3 sequences, roughly 40% occurring once. Sequencing was done on a sample of peripheral blood. The source is an adult man with Graves' ophthalmopathy.

Points on this clonotype: A clone one base away is much larger, so this may be a read error. This chain uses TRBV2 with TRBJ2-6, with D hard to call. V lost 2 bases and J lost 6, with 5 bases in between. Per the germline V gene, CDR1 is SNHLY and CDR2 is FYNNEI. CDR3 size: 13 residues. The CDR3 nucleotides read TGTGCCAGCAGTGAATGGGAGGCCAACGTCCTGACTTTC. Amino acid sequence: CASSEWEANVLTF.

The rearrangement joins TRBV5-5 to TRBJ1-2; TRBD1 aligns across 7 bases. J was trimmed by 5 bases and V by 8 bases; bases with no gene match: 12. Per the germline V gene, CDR1 is SGHKS and CDR2 is YYEKEE (reference sequence). CDR3 length: 14 residues. The chain's CDR3 is CASSRTGVFYGYTF. CDR3 DNA: TGTGCCAGTAGTCGTACAGGGGTATTTTATGGCTACACCTTC.

In its sample, this clonotype was seen once. This CDR3 is CASSLGLGGNEQFF. The CDR3, as DNA: TGTGCCAGCAGCTTAGGATTAGGGGGGAATGAGCAGTTCTTC. The chain uses TRBV7-9 and TRBJ2-7, with D perhaps TRBD1 or TRBD2 (6 bases each). Judging by the DNA end, TRBJ2-1 fits better; the J call may be wrong. This CDR3 has 14 amino acids. Germline CDR1 SEHNR, CDR2 FQNEAQ (reference sequence).

The rearrangement uses TRBV7-9 and TRBJ2-7; 8 bases match TRBD1. The CDR3 covers 14 residues. J lost 3 bases, V lost 5 bases, and 6 bases had no gene match. Germline CDR1 is SEHNR and CDR2 is FQNEAQ (reference sequence). The CDR3 reads CASSPPGQDYEQYF. As DNA, the CDR3 is TGTGCCAGCAGCCCGCCGGGACAGGACTACGAGCAGTACTTC.

The chain employs TRBV5-1 and TRBJ1-4; 9 nucleotides align to TRBD1. Germline assignment: CDR1 SGHRS and CDR2 YFSETQ. V was pared by 3 bases and J by 7 bases, with 10 bases of the junction left unmatched. The CDR3 length is 16 residues. CDR3 nucleotides: TGCGCCAGCAGCTCAACCGGGACAGGGAACAGTGAAAAACTGTTTTTT. It yields the protein CASSSTGTGNSEKLFF.

The V call is TRBV25-1, the J call TRBJ2-2; D is unresolved. This CDR3 is 12 amino acids long. From germline, CDR1 is MGHDK and CDR2 SYGVNS. V shed 6 bases and J shed 4 bases, with 6 bases lying between them. CDR3 nucleotide sequence: TGTGCCAGCAGACCTTCCACCGGGGAGCTGTTTTTT. It is translated as CASRPSTGELFF.

The genes are TRBV5-6 and TRBJ2-7, with 9 nucleotides matching TRBD1. Germline loops: CDR1 SGHDT, CDR2 YYEEEE. J gave up 11 bases and V 3 bases, and 9 bases lay outside the gene matches. The CDR3 contains 13 residues. The DNA for the CDR3 is TGTGCCAGCAGCTCAGGACAGGGGCGCGAAAAGTACTTC. Translating gives CASSSGQGREKYF.